These 25 T cell receptor beta chains came from one sample sequenced in a study of blood T cell repertoires in COVID-19. Here immunoSEQ multiplex PCR was the method, and the copy in TCRdb shows in-frame clones only, minus some. The table shows about 320,000 clones, with 65% to 85% occurring only once. Sequenced sample: peripheral blood. Receptors were obtained from a woman aged 45 to 65 with acute or convalescent COVID-19.

The chain recombines TRBV6-2 or TRBV6-3 with TRBJ2-3; 11 nucleotides agree with TRBD2. Germline CDR1 is MNHEY and CDR2 is SVGEGT. The CDR3 loop spans 15 amino acids. V lost 5 bases and J lost 3; bases outside the gene matches: 4. This chain's CDR3 is CASSALAGGTDTQYF. The CDR3 DNA reads as TGTGCCAGCAGTGCCCTAGCGGGGGGTACAGATACGCAGTATTTT.

The chain links TRBV5-1 to TRBJ1-1; D is ambiguous. The germline V and J ends were trimmed by 1 base and 1 base, with 5 bases remaining between them. Germline CDR1 is SGHRS and CDR2 is YFSETQ. The CDR3 sequence is 13 residues long. In nucleotides, the CDR3 is TGCGCCAGCAGCTTGAACACGAACACTGAAGCTTTCTTT. Its protein product is CASSLNTNTEAFF.

J is TRBJ2-5 and V is TRBV7-9; 7 nucleotides align to TRBD1. The V segment lost 1 base and the J segment 5 bases; nucleotides outside the gene matches: 7. CDR1 and CDR2 from the germline V gene are SEHNR and FQNEAQ (reference sequence). CDR3 size: 15 residues. The CDR3 sequence is CASSLVGQPRETQYF. CDR3 DNA: TGTGCCAGCAGCTTAGTGGGACAGCCACGGGAGACCCAGTACTTC.

The J gene is TRBJ1-1, the V gene TRBV10-3, with 10 bases matching TRBD1. The CDR3 covers 15 residues. Looked up from germline, CDR1 is ENHRY and CDR2 is SYGVKD. V shed 2 bases, J shed 6 bases, and the junction held 6 bases outside the gene matches. CDR3 sequence (DNA): TGTGCCATCAGTGAGGGTTTCGGGACAGGGGCTGAAGCTTTCTTT. Encoded protein: CAISEGFGTGAEAFF.

This clone has only one observation. The gene calls are TRBV5-4 and TRBJ2-1; 16 bases are a match to TRBD2. This CDR3 contains 17 residues. V trimming: 4 bases; J trimming: 7 bases; junction bases outside the gene matches: 8. Germline V CDR1 and CDR2: SGHNT, YYREEE (reference sequence). CDR3 DNA sequence: TGTGCCAGCAGCCGGGGCGGGACTAGCGGGAGGGAGAATGAGCAGTTCTTC. It yields the protein CASSRGGTSGRENEQFF.

The genes are TRBV10-3 and TRBJ1-1; 7 bases line up with TRBD1. CDR1 and CDR2 (germline): ENHRY, SYGVKD. The CDR3 has 15 amino acids. J lost 4 bases, V lost 0 bases, and 5 bases had no gene match. CDR3 protein: CAISESTTGLTEAFF. Written as DNA, the CDR3 is TGTGCCATCAGTGAGTCGACGACAGGGCTCACTGAAGCTTTCTTT.

V and J are TRBV7-9 and TRBJ2-1, with D perhaps matching TRBD1 (6 bases). Germline loops: CDR1 SEHNR, CDR2 FQNEAQ (reference sequence). V lost 7 bases, J lost 0 bases, and 16 bases lay in between. This CDR3 region has 16 residues. CDR3 in amino acids: CASTPLTGSSYNEQFF. The CDR3 nucleotides read TGTGCCAGCACTCCCTTAACAGGGAGCTCCTACAATGAGCAGTTCTTC.

The chain's CDR3 is CAWGTGRNQPQHF. CDR3 bases: TGTGCCTGGGGGACAGGGCGCAATCAGCCCCAGCATTTT. The rearrangement links TRBV30 to TRBJ1-5; 9 bases line up with TRBD1. Germline CDR1 GTSNPN, CDR2 SVGIG (reference sequence). This CDR3 is 13 amino acids long. J was trimmed by 2 bases and V by 5 bases; bases with no gene match: 1.

This chain connects TRBV28 to TRBJ2-5; 9 bases match TRBD1. V gave up 5 bases and J gave up 3 bases; unmatched junction bases: 7. The CDR3 length is 15 residues. Germline V lookup: CDR1 MDHEN, CDR2 SYDVKM. The CDR3 nucleotides are TGTGCCAGCAGTAGCCCCGGGACAGGGAAAGAGACCCAGTACTTC. This sequence encodes CASSSPGTGKETQYF.

Only a few counts were recorded for this clone. The V gene is TRBV19, the J gene TRBJ1-3; the D is unclear. Trimming left V 5 bases short and J 2 bases short, with 10 bases between. There are 14 residues in the CDR3. CDR1 and CDR2 from the germline V gene are LNHDA and SQIVND (reference sequence). In nucleotides, the CDR3 is TGTGCCAGTAGTGCGCGGTCAGCTGGAAACACCATATATTTT. It is translated as CASSARSAGNTIYF.

The chain has TRBV5-4 and TRBJ2-2; the match to TRBD1 covers 8 bases. Germline V gives CDR1 SGHNT, CDR2 YYREEE (reference sequence). CDR3 length: 17 amino acids. With 5 bases clipped from V and 0 bases from J, the junction kept 9 bases outside the gene matches. CDR3 sequence reads: CASSPGTGVSNTGELFF. The CDR3 DNA follows: TGTGCCAGCAGTCCCGGGACAGGTGTTTCGAACACCGGGGAGCTGTTTTTT.

The chain has TRBV18 and TRBJ2-5, with a weak D call TRBD1 (6 bases). The V and J ends lost 3 bases and 6 bases respectively, with 8 bases between them. The germline gives CDR1 KGHSH, CDR2 LQKENI. This CDR3 contains 12 residues. The CDR3 region is CASSPRGQTQYF. CDR3 nucleotide sequence: TGTGCCAGCTCACCCAGGGGCCAGACCCAGTACTTC.

The chain is built from TRBV27 and TRBJ2-3; D is unresolved. The length of the CDR3 is 13 residues. Trimming removed 8 bases at V and 4 bases at J, with 13 bases between. CDR1 is MNHEY, CDR2 SMNVEV, per germline (reference sequence). The DNA for the CDR3 is TGTGCCAGCCGGGTTCTGGTCGCAGATACGCAGTATTTT. It is translated as CASRVLVADTQYF.

This chain connects TRBV29-1 to TRBJ1-1; D is uncertain. CDR1 is SQVTM and CDR2 is ANQGSEA in the germline V gene. The CDR3 loop spans 12 amino acids. Trimming left V 3 bases short and J 4 bases short, with 9 bases between. The CDR3 is CSVERAGTEAFF. The CDR3 coding sequence is TGCAGCGTTGAGAGGGCAGGCACTGAAGCTTTCTTT.

The V gene is TRBV6-1, the J gene TRBJ2-7; maybe TRBD1 (5 bases). With 3 bases removed from V and 2 bases from J, the gap between germline ends came to 8 bases. CDR1 MNHNS and CDR2 SASEGT come from the germline V gene. This CDR3 spans 13 amino acids. The CDR3 region has the DNA TGTGCCAGCAGTGATTGGGGCACCTACGAGCAGTACTTC. The encoded protein is CASSDWGTYEQYF.

The chain couples TRBV2 to TRBJ2-4, with D tentatively TRBD1 (6 bases). V lost 5 bases and J 5 bases, leaving 10 bases between the germline ends. Germline CDR1 SNHLY, CDR2 FYNNEI. CDR3 size: 13 residues. The CDR3 bases are TGTGCCAGCAGTCGGGCAGGGGAAAACATTCAGTACTTC. It yields the protein CASSRAGENIQYF.

The CDR3 loop is CASSPTGDGNTEAFF. The CDR3 coding sequence is TGTGCCAGCAGCCCGACAGGGGATGGAAACACTGAAGCTTTCTTT. The chain carries TRBV5-4 and TRBJ1-1, with 8 bases aligning to TRBD1. CDR3 size: 15 residues. Germline V CDR1 and CDR2: SGHNT, YYREEE (reference sequence). V was pared by 4 bases and J by 2 bases, with 7 bases of the junction left unmatched.

The chain carries TRBV19 and TRBJ2-3, with 9 positions matching TRBD2. V was pared by 5 bases and J by 2 bases, with 5 bases of the junction left unmatched. CDR1 is LNHDA and CDR2 is SQIVND in the germline V gene (reference sequence). There are 15 residues in the CDR3. CDR3: CASSPLAGHTDTQYF. The CDR3 nucleotides are TGTGCCAGTAGTCCCCTAGCGGGGCACACAGATACGCAGTATTTT.

This chain uses TRBV20-1 with TRBJ2-1, with D tentatively TRBD2 (5 bases). CDR1 DFQATT and CDR2 SNEGSKA come from the germline V gene (reference sequence). The V and J ends lost 3 bases and 14 bases respectively, with 14 bases between them. The CDR3 runs to 11 residues. Written as DNA, the CDR3 is TGCAGTGCTAGGGACTCAGTAAAAGAGTTCTTC. Its protein product is CSARDSVKEFF.

The gene calls are TRBV7-9 and TRBJ2-7; perhaps TRBD2 as D (5 bases). Trimming stripped 5 bases from V and 7 bases from J, with 15 bases between. The CDR3 runs to 13 residues. The germline V gene has CDR1 SEHNR and CDR2 FQNEAQ (reference sequence). CDR3 amino acids: CASSPPDGGEQYV. CDR3 in DNA: TGTGCCAGCAGCCCCCCCGATGGCGGGGAGCAGTACGTC.

This clone has just a few counts. The V gene is TRBV27, the J gene TRBJ1-4; the D is unclear. With 7 bases removed from V and 4 bases from J, the gap between germline ends came to 13 bases. Looked up from germline, CDR1 is MNHEY and CDR2 is SMNVEV (reference sequence). The CDR3 length is 14 residues. CDR3 coding DNA: TGTGCCAGCAACCCTACGGGAGATAATGAAAAACTGTTTTTT. As protein: CASNPTGDNEKLFF.

The chain is built from TRBV2 and TRBJ1-2; TRBD1 might be the D (6 bases). Trimming stripped 5 bases from V and 7 bases from J, with 11 bases between. Germline V lookup: CDR1 SNHLY, CDR2 FYNNEI. The CDR3 totals 12 residues. CDR3 loop: CASSSNRVGYTF. The CDR3, as DNA: TGTGCCAGCAGTAGTAACAGGGTTGGCTACACCTTC.

This clone occurred a few times. This chain joins TRBV19 and TRBJ2-3; 7 bases line up with TRBD1. This CDR3 is built from 14 residues. Looked up from germline, CDR1 is LNHDA and CDR2 is SQIVND (reference sequence). V shed 0 bases, J shed 8 bases, and the junction held 5 bases outside the gene matches. CDR3 residues: CASSIDLRGTTQYF. The CDR3 region has the DNA TGTGCCAGTAGTATAGATCTCAGGGGGACTACGCAGTATTTT.

The V call is TRBV9, the J call TRBJ2-1, with 9 bases lining up with TRBD2. The ends lost 0 bases at V and 9 bases at J; junction bases unmatched: 10. The CDR3 is made up of 16 amino acids. Per the germline V gene, CDR1 is SGDLS and CDR2 is YYNGEE. CDR3 in DNA: TGTGCCAGCAGCGTAGCTTCAGCGGGAGGACAGAGTGAGCAGTTCTTC. This sequence encodes CASSVASAGGQSEQFF.

The CDR3: CAISESTGGLPDTQYF. CDR3 DNA sequence: TGTGCCATCAGTGAGTCGACGGGAGGGCTCCCCGATACGCAGTATTTT. The chain couples TRBV10-3 to TRBJ2-3; TRBD2 matches at 8 bases. Germline values: CDR1 ENHRY, CDR2 SYGVKD. The CDR3 spans 16 residues. Unmatched junction bases numbered 8, after V lost 0 bases and J lost 6 bases.